The 32 T cell receptor beta chains listed next were all sequenced from one sample in a study of regulatory T cells in long-lasting Graves disease. Building of the TCR beta libraries involved iRepertoire HTBI primers and Arm-PCR of CDR3 regions. In TCRdb, the multiplex PCR reads were re-called with MiXCR into one record per CDR3 protein. The sample records hundreds of thousands of distinct CDR3 sequences, 15% to 20% being singletons. Time point meaning: newly diagnosed GD, antithyroid drugs for less than 3 months. RNA isolated from PBMCs was used to make the TCR library. This sample also appeared in a second study, on T cells in Graves' hyperthyroidism and ophthalmopathy.

The sample here was peripheral blood mononuclear cells (PBMCs), taken at new diagnosis, from a patient treated with antithyroid drugs. Receptors were obtained from a young man with Graves disease.

This clonotype showed up just a few times. V and J are TRBV25-1 and TRBJ2-2, with D hard to call. Germline CDR1 MGHDK, CDR2 SYGVNS. This CDR3 comprises 13 residues. V gave up 2 bases and J gave up 6 bases, with 7 bases separating them. CDR3 nucleotide sequence: TGTGCCAGCAGTGAAGCATGGTCCGGGGAGCTGTTTTTT. This sequence encodes CASSEAWSGELFF.

This clonotype has more than one count but fewer than ten. The genes are TRBV6-1 and TRBJ1-2; D uncertain. The CDR3 extends over 12 amino acids. The V gene lost 1 base and the J gene lost 8 bases, with 8 bases spanning the gap. Germline assignment: CDR1 MNHNS and CDR2 SASEGT. This CDR3 reads CASSEGVDGYTF. The CDR3 DNA reads as TGTGCCAGCAGTGAAGGCGTGGACGGCTACACCTTC.

In its sample, this clonotype was seen many times. The chain employs TRBV18 and TRBJ1-4, with D uncertain. From germline, CDR1 is KGHSH and CDR2 LQKENI. Trimming removed 5 bases from V and 5 bases from J, with 9 bases in between. This CDR3 spans 13 amino acids. The CDR3 here is CASSGSLNEKLFF. In DNA form, the CDR3 reads TGTGCCAGCTCAGGGAGCCTAAATGAAAAACTGTTTTTT. Looking up the rest from reference TRBV18 and TRBJ1-4 gives the full variable domain: NAGVMQNPRHLVRRRGQEARLRCSPMKGHSHVYWYRQLPEEGLKFMVYLQKENIIDESGMPKERFSAEFPKEGPSILRIQQVVRGDSAAYFCASSGSLNEKLFFGSGTQLSVL.

The chain recombines TRBV20-1 with TRBJ1-1, with TRBD1 matching over 7 bases. Trimming took 7 bases from V and 3 from J; bases not matched to a gene: 8. The V gene's germline CDR1 is DFQATT and CDR2 SNEGSKA (reference sequence). This CDR3 has 13 residues. CDR3 DNA sequence: TGCAGTGTTTGGACAGGAGAGCACACTGAAGCTTTCTTT. It yields the protein CSVWTGEHTEAFF.

There are many counts of this clonotype. The genes are TRBV28 and TRBJ2-2; 7 bases are shared with TRBD1. V was pared by 4 bases and J by 5 bases, with 4 bases of the junction left unmatched. Germline V CDR1 and CDR2: MDHEN, SYDVKM. The CDR3 is 14 amino acids. In DNA, the CDR3 is TGTGCCAGCAGTTGGAACAGGGGAACCGGGGAGCTGTTTTTT. The encoded protein is CASSWNRGTGELFF.

In its sample, this clonotype was seen many times. The chain recombines TRBV15 with TRBJ1-1; 9 bases match TRBD1. CDR3 length: 14 residues. Germline CDR1 and CDR2: LNHNV and YYDKDF (reference sequence). Trimming took 5 bases from V and 3 from J; bases not matched to a gene: 4. Here the CDR3 reads CATSEQGADTEAFF. In DNA, the CDR3 is TGTGCCACCAGCGAACAGGGGGCAGACACTGAAGCTTTCTTT.

This clonotype appeared many times. The chain carries TRBV20-1 and TRBJ2-7; 9 nucleotides match TRBD1. Gene TRBJ2-1 matches the end of the DNA better, so the J call may be wrong. The CDR3 is 14 residues long. CDR1 is DFQATT and CDR2 is SNEGSKA in the germline V gene (reference sequence). The CDR3, as DNA: TGCAGTGCGAGCCGGGTACAGGGGGCCAACGAGCAGTTCTTC. Amino acid sequence: CSASRVQGANEQFF.

V and J are TRBV19 and TRBJ2-7; the D gene is possibly TRBD1 (5 bases). Looked up from germline, CDR1 is LNHDA and CDR2 is SQIVND (reference sequence). The CDR3 loop spans 14 amino acids. Trimming shortened V by 3 bases and J by 2 bases, and 11 bases separated the two germline ends. The CDR3 loop reads CASSIAGYAYEQYF. The CDR3 nucleotides are TGTGCCAGTAGTATTGCAGGGTACGCCTACGAGCAGTACTTC.

This clonotype was found a few times. This chain connects TRBV5-1 to TRBJ1-4; the D gene is possibly TRBD1 (6 bases). V was cut by 4 bases and J by 3 bases, with 13 bases left in between. Germline values: CDR1 SGHRS, CDR2 YFSETQ. The CDR3 has 15 residues. CDR3 loop: CASSLTGRSNEKLFF. The DNA for the CDR3 is TGCGCCAGCAGCCTTACAGGGAGGTCTAATGAAAAACTGTTTTTT.

A few counts support this clonotype. This chain uses TRBV7-8 with TRBJ1-2; 10 nucleotides match TRBD1. The CDR3 is 15 amino acids. Germline CDR1 SGHVS, CDR2 FQNEAQ. With V trimmed by 6 bases and J by 4 bases, 8 bases remained unmatched. The CDR3 DNA is TGTGCCAGCAGTGCAGGGACAGGGGCAGTCTATGGCTACACCTTC. Translation gives CASSAGTGAVYGYTF.

The table lists this clonotype with a few counts. The V and J genes are TRBV6-2 or TRBV6-3 and TRBJ2-5, with D perhaps matching TRBD1 (7 bases). The germline V gene has CDR1 MNHEY and CDR2 SVGEGT. The CDR3 is 14 amino acids. Trimming removed 4 bases at V and 5 bases at J, with 14 bases between. The CDR3 sequence: CASSSTGRLETQYF. CDR3 bases: TGTGCCAGCAGTTCGACAGGGAGGTTGGAGACCCAGTACTTC.

This clonotype has more than one count but fewer than ten. The V and J genes are TRBV6-2 or TRBV6-3 and TRBJ1-1; no definite D call. Germline CDR1 MNHEY, CDR2 SVGEGT. The ends were cut back, 5 bases at V and 3 bases at J, with 10 bases in the middle. The length of the CDR3 is 13 residues. CDR3 sequence: CASSVGMDTEAFF. The CDR3 bases are TGTGCCAGCAGTGTTGGGATGGACACTGAAGCTTTCTTT.

This clonotype was found many times. The V call is TRBV2, the J call TRBJ2-2; D call uncertain. The V end lost 2 bases, the J end lost 8 bases, and 12 bases lay between the germline ends. Germline V gene sequence: CDR1 SNHLY, CDR2 FYNNEI. CDR3 length: 14 amino acids. The CDR3 coding sequence is TGTGCCAGCAGTGAAATCACCTCGTGGGGGGAGCTGTTTTTT. This translates into CASSEITSWGELFF.

This clonotype was picked up many times. This chain joins TRBV6-5 and TRBJ2-3; D is possibly TRBD1 or TRBD2 (6 bases each). The V gene's germline CDR1 is MNHEY and CDR2 SVGAGI. V lost 2 bases and J 0 bases, leaving 18 bases between the germline ends. This CDR3 comprises 18 residues. CDR3 nucleotide sequence: TGTGCCAGCAGTTACGGAACCGGGGGCGGGGCTAGCACAGATACGCAGTATTTT. It codes for CASSYGTGGGASTDTQYF.

This clonotype was counted a few times. This chain joins TRBV7-2 and TRBJ1-5; D is uncertain. Germline CDR1 and CDR2: SGHTA and FQGNSA. The CDR3 covers 12 residues. V gave up 5 bases and J gave up 6 bases, with 8 bases separating them. The CDR3 protein is CASSKNTQPQHF. CDR3 in DNA: TGTGCCAGCAGCAAAAACACTCAGCCCCAGCATTTT.

This clonotype was counted a few times. J is TRBJ1-1 and V is TRBV29-1; tentative D call: TRBD1 (5 bases). This CDR3 comprises 13 residues. Germline CDR1 reads SQVTM; CDR2 reads ANQGSEA. The germline V and J ends were trimmed by 4 bases and 0 bases, with 9 bases remaining between them. The CDR3 loop is CSVVGALNTEAFF. The CDR3 DNA is TGCAGCGTTGTCGGGGCCCTGAACACTGAAGCTTTCTTT.

This chain connects TRBV7-9 to TRBJ2-5; D is possibly TRBD1 (5 bases). The DNA end lines up better with TRBJ2-1; the J call may be wrong. Germline V gene lookup returns CDR1 SEHNR and CDR2 FQNEAQ (reference sequence). CDR3 length: 11 amino acids. The CDR3 nucleotides are TGTGCCAGCAGCCCAGGGATAGAGCAGTTCTTC. This codes for CASSPGIEQFF.

The count of this clonotype is one. V gene TRBV2 combines with J gene TRBJ2-7, with D perhaps matching TRBD2 (5 bases). Trimming shortened V by 8 bases and J by 3 bases, and 14 bases separated the two germline ends. From germline, CDR1 is SNHLY and CDR2 FYNNEI. This CDR3 contains 13 residues. CDR3 in amino acids: CASRRMAVYEQYF. The CDR3 DNA reads as TGTGCCAGCCGGAGGATGGCAGTCTACGAGCAGTACTTC.

This clonotype has at least ten counts. The chain joins TRBV5-1 to TRBJ2-1; unclear D gene. In germline, CDR1 is SGHRS, CDR2 YFSETQ. CDR3 length equals 16 residues. With 0 bases removed from V and 0 bases from J, the gap between germline ends came to 10 bases. In DNA, the CDR3 is TGCGCCAGCAGCTTGGTCGCGGCCAGCTCCTACAATGAGCAGTTCTTC. Amino acid sequence: CASSLVAASSYNEQFF. Supplemented by reference TRBV5-1 and TRBJ2-1, the full variable domain reads KAGVTQTPRYLIKTRGQQVTLSCSPISGHRSVSWYQQTPGQGLQFLFEYFSETQRNKGNFPGRFSGRQFSNSRSEMNVSTLELGDSALYLCASSLVAASSYNEQFFGPGTRLTVL.

V is TRBV20-1 and J is TRBJ1-2; 7 bases are a match to TRBD1. Germline V gene lookup returns CDR1 DFQATT and CDR2 SNEGSKA (reference sequence). J gave up 3 bases and V 2 bases, and 15 bases lay outside the gene matches. The CDR3 is 17 residues long. CDR3 sequence: CSARNSRRGRADYGYTF. The DNA of the CDR3 is TGCAGTGCTAGAAACAGCCGAAGGGGGCGGGCGGACTATGGCTACACCTTC.

This clonotype was seen at least ten times. The gene calls are TRBV30 and TRBJ1-4; D ambiguous. Germline V gives CDR1 GTSNPN, CDR2 SVGIG (reference sequence). Trimming stripped 4 bases from V and 2 bases from J, with 8 bases between. The CDR3 is 13 residues long. The DNA for the CDR3 is TGTGCCTGGACCGGACCGACTAATGAAAAACTGTTTTTT. It encodes CAWTGPTNEKLFF.

This clonotype was seen a handful of times. V and J are TRBV18 and TRBJ2-7, with unresolved D. Per the germline V gene, CDR1 is KGHSH and CDR2 is LQKENI. The CDR3 spans 13 residues. V was clipped by 3 bases and J by 7 bases, with 13 bases between them. As DNA, the CDR3 is TGTGCCAGCTCACCCTCCGACCGGTCAGAGCAGTACTTC. Translated, it gives CASSPSDRSEQYF.

This clonotype was seen repeatedly, ten times or more. This sequence joins TRBV28 and TRBJ2-7; perhaps TRBD2 as D (7 bases). The germline CDR1 and CDR2 sequences are MDHEN and SYDVKM. The CDR3 totals 16 residues. Trimming left V 5 bases short and J 4 bases short, with 21 bases between. The CDR3 DNA follows: TGTGCCAGCAGTACCTGGGGGGGCGAATCTGATTACGAGCAGTACTTC. Amino acids: CASSTWGGESDYEQYF.

This clonotype has a count of ten or more. The gene calls are TRBV20-1 and TRBJ2-1; possibly TRBD2 for D (5 bases). Trimming removed 1 base from V and 8 bases from J, with 15 bases in between. The germline V gene encodes CDR1 DFQATT and CDR2 SNEGSKA (reference sequence). The CDR3 contains 14 residues. The CDR3 loop is CSARVDSRGYEQFF. The DNA for the CDR3 is TGCAGTGCTAGAGTGGACTCCCGCGGGTATGAGCAGTTCTTC.

At least ten counts were recorded for this clonotype. The CDR3 loop reads CSARDRTGFTEAFF. The DNA of the CDR3 is TGCAGTGCTAGAGACCGGACAGGTTTCACTGAAGCTTTCTTT. The J gene is TRBJ1-1, the V gene TRBV20-1; TRBD1 matches at 7 bases. With 0 bases clipped from V and 4 bases from J, the junction kept 5 bases outside the gene matches. Germline V gene data show CDR1 as DFQATT and CDR2 as SNEGSKA (reference sequence). The CDR3 totals 14 residues.

The chain uses TRBV2 and TRBJ1-5; perhaps TRBD1 as D (6 bases). Per the germline V gene, CDR1 is SNHLY and CDR2 is FYNNEI. With 3 bases removed from V and 4 bases from J, the gap between germline ends came to 16 bases. CDR3 length: 16 amino acids. This chain's CDR3 is CASSDGGQLGNQPQHF. DNA of the CDR3: TGTGCCAGCAGTGATGGGGGACAATTGGGGAATCAGCCCCAGCATTTT.

This clonotype appeared many times. The chain uses TRBV28 and TRBJ2-1; D is unclear. V was pared by 8 bases and J by 7 bases, with 12 bases between. The CDR3 sequence is 12 residues long. CDR1 MDHEN and CDR2 SYDVKM come from the germline V gene. The CDR3 bases are TGTGCCAGCGGGTCCCTAAGTAATGAGCAGTTCTTC. It encodes CASGSLSNEQFF.

V and J are TRBV5-1 and TRBJ2-1, with TRBD2 matching over 13 bases. CDR1 SGHRS and CDR2 YFSETQ come from the germline V gene. V lost 5 bases and J lost 5; bases outside the gene matches: 4. The CDR3 sequence is 15 residues long. In nucleotides, the CDR3 is TGCGCCAGCAGGGGACTAGCGGGGCAAGACAATGAGCAGTTCTTC. It is translated as CASRGLAGQDNEQFF. The complete variable domain, with remaining parts taken from reference TRBV5-1 and TRBJ2-1, reads KAGVTQTPRYLIKTRGQQVTLSCSPISGHRSVSWYQQTPGQGLQFLFEYFSETQRNKGNFPGRFSGRQFSNSRSEMNVSTLELGDSALYLCASRGLAGQDNEQFFGPGTRLTVL.

This sequence joins TRBV2 and TRBJ2-7; D not resolved. V was trimmed by 3 bases and J by 9 bases, leaving 6 bases between them. The CDR3 runs to 10 residues. CDR1 and CDR2 (germline): SNHLY, FYNNEI. The CDR3 nucleotides read TGTGCCAGCAGTGATACGTGGCAGTACTTC. Its translation: CASSDTWQYF.

V usage is TRBV15 and J usage is TRBJ2-1, with D possibly being TRBD2 (5 bases). Trimming left V 0 bases short and J 6 bases short, with 9 bases between. The V gene's germline CDR1 is LNHNV and CDR2 YYDKDF (reference sequence). CDR3 length: 14 residues. CDR3 DNA: TGTGCCACCAGCAGAGAGGGGAGAAGCAATGAGCAGTTCTTC. Protein: CATSREGRSNEQFF.

As for this clonotype: This may come from a read error, since a much larger clone is one base off. The gene calls are TRBV27 and TRBJ2-1; D is ambiguous. Trimming took 7 bases from V and 11 from J, leaving 15 bases between them. The CDR3 length is 12 residues. Germline CDR1 is MNHEY and CDR2 is SMNVEV (reference sequence). Here the CDR3 reads CASTKMGNKQFF. CDR3 DNA sequence: TGTGCCAGCACGAAGATGGGAAATAAGCAGTTCTTC.

There are many counts of this clonotype. This sequence joins TRBV5-6 and TRBJ2-7; 7 bases line up with TRBD1. V gave up 6 bases and J gave up 2 bases; unmatched junction bases: 5. Per germline, CDR1 SGHDT and CDR2 YYEEEE. The CDR3 spans 13 residues. CDR3 sequence: CASTSGQTYEQYF. The CDR3 region has the DNA TGTGCCAGCACCTCGGGACAGACCTACGAGCAGTACTTC. Full variable domain (rest looked up from reference TRBV5-6 and TRBJ2-7): DAGVTQSPTHLIKTRGQQVTLRCSPKSGHDTVSWYQQALGQGPQFIFQYYEEEERQRGNFPDRFSGHQFPNYSSELNVNALLLGDSALYLCASTSGQTYEQYFGPGTRLTVT.